This TCR beta chain came from a study of blood T cell repertoires in COVID-19. The ends were cut back, 4 bases at V and 5 bases at J, with 15 bases in the middle. The CDR3 loop spans 15 amino acids. The germline V gene has CDR1 LGHDT and CDR2 YNNKEL (reference sequence). The authors' processing: Amplified reference gene primers provided the basis for estimating nucleated cell counts. Clones were read by immunoSEQ multiplex PCR, and TCRdb kept only the in-frame ones, dropping some. From that table come the V and J calls and clone size; the DNA was used to work out D and trimming. The sample shows under 250,000 clones, about four fifths of them seen only once.

The sample consisted of peripheral blood. The rearrangement links TRBV3-1 (or the pseudogene TRBV3-2) to TRBJ2-1; D gene uncertain. The clonotype was recovered from a woman between 40 and 55 years old with acute or convalescent COVID-19. The CDR3 is CASSPMARPDNEQFF. CDR3 DNA: TGTGCCAGCAGCCCCATGGCACGCCCTGACAATGAGCAGTTCTTC.